Described below is a single TCR beta chain sequence and its context. Its antigen remains unidentified. This entry is derived from a study of cytomegalovirus exposure and HLA in healthy donors. The study, taken as a whole, reports: The availability of immune exposure information extended only to CMV serostatus.

The PCR employed 60 Vbeta primers together with 13 Jbeta primers. Only in-frame clones appear in the TCRdb table, and some are missing; sequencing was by immunoSEQ multiplex PCR. The sample consists of 110,000 to 150,000 clones, 77% of them appearing once. This CDR3 is 15 amino acids long. Deletions cut 4 bases from V and 4 bases from J, with 13 bases between. The genes are TRBV23-1 and TRBJ2-2, with a tentative D call TRBD1 (5 bases). TRBV23-1 is an open reading frame whose function is uncertain. This TCR was sampled from a male donor in good health and CMV-seronegative. What was sequenced was PBMCs. This CDR3 reads CASSPKAGITGELFF. As DNA, the CDR3 is TGCGCCAGCAGTCCGAAGGCAGGGATCACCGGGGAGCTGTTTTTT.